This TCR beta chain was profiled in a study of cytomegalovirus exposure and HLA in healthy donors. CDR1 is LGHNA and CDR2 is YNFKEQ in the germline V gene. The CDR3 spans 15 residues. A multiplex PCR was run with 60 Vbeta primers and 13 Jbeta primers. The repertoire was sequenced with immunoSEQ multiplex PCR; TCRdb's copy has only in-frame clones and lacks some. Of 120,000 to 150,000 clones in the sample, roughly 78% were seen once. The V and J genes are TRBV4-2 and TRBJ2-5, with D unclear. The J call may be in error: the DNA end matches TRBJ2-7 better. The sequenced sample consisted of PBMCs. The sequence was obtained from a man aged 35 to 55 in good health and CMV-seropositive. CDR3 protein: CASSQENWSGYEQYF. The CDR3 coding sequence is TGTGCCAGCAGCCAAGAGAACTGGAGTGGGTACGAGCAGTACTTC.